The 22 T cell receptor beta chains presented below share a single source sample, sequenced in a study of blood T cell repertoires in COVID-19. Produced via immunoSEQ multiplex PCR; TCRdb's table is partial and in-frame only. The sample has about 140,000 clones, roughly 86% seen once; the top ten hold roughly a tenth. Material: peripheral blood. Source of these receptors: a man aged 50-60 years with active or convalescent COVID-19.

The gene calls are TRBV4-1 and TRBJ1-1, with a weak D call TRBD1 (6 bases). Trimming removed 0 bases at V and 3 bases at J, with 11 bases between. The CDR3 is 15 residues long. Germline V lookup: CDR1 MGHRA, CDR2 YSYEKL. CDR3 nucleotides: TGCGCCAGCAGCCAAGATTGGGGGGGCGACACTGAAGCTTTCTTT. Amino acid sequence: CASSQDWGGDTEAFF.

The V gene is TRBV4-1, the J gene TRBJ1-4; 9 bases are a match to TRBD1. Germline assignment: CDR1 MGHRA and CDR2 YSYEKL. The CDR3 is 14 residues long. V was clipped by 2 bases and J by 11 bases; unmatched bases: 6. The CDR3 DNA sequence: TGCGCCAGCAGCCAAACAGGGGGCGTAGGGAAACTGTTTTTT. This translates into CASSQTGGVGKLFF.

The genes are TRBV18 and TRBJ2-5; D call uncertain. The V gene's germline CDR1 is KGHSH and CDR2 LQKENI. The CDR3 is 13 amino acids. Trimming took off 2 bases at V and 4 bases at J, with 8 bases between the two ends. CDR3 sequence reads: CASSPSQAETQYF. In DNA, the CDR3 is TGTGCCAGCTCACCATCTCAAGCAGAGACCCAGTACTTC. Complete variable domain (other parts from reference TRBV18 and TRBJ2-5): NAGVMQNPRHLVRRRGQEARLRCSPMKGHSHVYWYRQLPEEGLKFMVYLQKENIIDESGMPKERFSAEFPKEGPSILRIQQVVRGDSAAYFCASSPSQAETQYFGPGTRLLVL.

The rearrangement joins TRBV18 to TRBJ2-2; D is unresolved. The germline V gene encodes CDR1 KGHSH and CDR2 LQKENI. This CDR3 contains 14 residues. V gave up 1 base and J gave up 4 bases, with 7 bases separating them. The CDR3 sequence: CASSPLAGTGELFF. The CDR3, as DNA: TGTGCCAGCTCACCACTTGCAGGCACCGGGGAGCTGTTTTTT.

CDR3 region: CASSGENKLYNEQFF. The DNA of the CDR3 is TGTGCCAGCAGCGGAGAGAATAAACTCTACAATGAGCAGTTCTTC. This chain links TRBV9 with TRBJ2-1, with unresolved D. The germline gives CDR1 SGDLS, CDR2 YYNGEE. CDR3 size: 15 residues. Trimming cost V 3 bases and J 3 bases, with 13 bases left between them.

This chain links TRBV6-4 with TRBJ2-1, with 11 bases matching TRBD2. Looked up from germline, CDR1 is MRHNA and CDR2 is SNTAGT. V lost 4 bases to trimming and J lost 5 bases; unmatched junction nucleotides: 4. This CDR3 has 15 amino acids. CDR3: CASSATSGKDNEQFF. Here the CDR3 DNA reads TGTGCCAGCAGTGCGACTAGCGGGAAAGACAATGAGCAGTTCTTC.

The chain links TRBV2 to TRBJ2-7, with 7 bases matching TRBD2. Trimming at V came to 1 base and at J to 5 bases, leaving 5 bases not matched to a gene. The CDR3 is 14 residues long. CDR1 SNHLY and CDR2 FYNNEI come from the germline V gene. The CDR3 loop is CASSEGRLADEQYF. Here the CDR3 DNA reads TGTGCCAGCAGTGAAGGTAGGCTAGCGGACGAGCAGTACTTC.

The chain joins TRBV28 to TRBJ1-5; 7 bases fit TRBD1. V shed 6 bases, J shed 7 bases, and the junction held 12 bases outside the gene matches. Germline assignment: CDR1 MDHEN and CDR2 SYDVKM. This CDR3 region has 15 residues. The CDR3 nucleotides are TGTGCCAGCAGCACACCAGACAGGGCGCGGCAGCCCCAGCATTTT. This translates into CASSTPDRARQPQHF.

The gene calls are TRBV11-2 and TRBJ2-5; 9 nucleotides align to TRBD1. The germline V gene encodes CDR1 SGHAT and CDR2 FQNNGV. Trimming removed 5 bases from V and 0 bases from J; junction bases left unmatched: 4. This CDR3 is 15 amino acids long. The CDR3 nucleotides read TGTGCCAGCAGCCTAGGGGACAGGGACCAAGAGACCCAGTACTTC. Protein sequence: CASSLGDRDQETQYF.

V usage is TRBV6-1 and J usage is TRBJ2-2, with 11 bases matching TRBD2. The V gene's germline CDR1 is MNHNS and CDR2 SASEGT. Trimming cost V 2 bases and J 1 base; bases outside gene matches: 9. The CDR3 loop spans 19 amino acids. CDR3 loop: CASSELGRLAGLNTGELFF. The CDR3 DNA sequence: TGTGCCAGCAGTGAACTGGGTAGACTAGCGGGATTGAACACCGGGGAGCTGTTTTTT.

The chain carries TRBV5-8 and TRBJ1-1; D is possibly TRBD1 (6 bases). Trimming took 1 base from V and 1 from J, leaving 8 bases between them. Per germline, CDR1 SGHTS and CDR2 YDEGEE. CDR3 size: 14 residues. The CDR3 protein is CASSLLRGNTEAFF. CDR3 nucleotide sequence: TGTGCCAGCAGCTTGCTCAGGGGGAACACTGAAGCTTTCTTT.

The chain links TRBV3-1 (or the pseudogene TRBV3-2) to TRBJ2-5, with 8 bases fitting TRBD2. Germline V CDR1 and CDR2: LGHDT, YNNKEL (reference sequence). This CDR3 spans 16 amino acids. V lost 0 bases and J lost 5; bases outside the gene matches: 8. The CDR3 DNA reads as TGTGCCAGCAGCCAAGATGGGGCGGGAGGAATGGAGACCCAGTACTTC. Residues: CASSQDGAGGMETQYF.

The V and J genes are TRBV5-8 and TRBJ2-1; 7 positions match TRBD2. The CDR3 length is 16 residues. The germline gives CDR1 SGHTS, CDR2 YDEGEE. The J segment lost 8 bases and the V segment lost 3 bases, leaving 14 bases of the junction unmatched. CDR3 in DNA: TGTGCCAGCAGCTCCCTCGGGGGAGGGCCGATCGATGAGCAGTTCTTC. It encodes CASSSLGGGPIDEQFF.

The chain links TRBV5-1 to TRBJ1-1, with a weak D call TRBD1 (6 bases). Per germline, CDR1 SGHRS and CDR2 YFSETQ. Between the trimmed V and J ends, which lost 1 base and 3 bases, there was a span of 13 bases. This CDR3 region has 15 residues. CDR3 coding DNA: TGCGCCAGCAGCTTGACAGGGAAGGGGGACACTGAAGCTTTCTTT. This sequence encodes CASSLTGKGDTEAFF.

This clone showed up just a few times. The genes are TRBV24-1 and TRBJ2-3, with 11 bases fitting TRBD1. This CDR3 is 19 amino acids long. Germline CDR1 and CDR2: KGHDR and SFDVKD. With 3 bases clipped from V and 4 bases from J, the junction kept 14 bases outside the gene matches. CDR3 coding DNA: TGTGCCACCAGTGATCCACCTAAAACCGGGACAGGGGGGGCAGATACGCAGTATTTT. Translating it yields CATSDPPKTGTGGADTQYF.

The J gene is TRBJ2-3, the V gene TRBV27, with D possibly being TRBD2 (7 bases). Trimming left V 4 bases short and J 2 bases short, with 16 bases between. CDR3 length: 16 amino acids. In germline, CDR1 is MNHEY, CDR2 SMNVEV (reference sequence). The DNA for the CDR3 is TGTGCCAGCAGTTCTACTCCTCGGGGGGCCACAGATACGCAGTATTTT. Its translation: CASSSTPRGATDTQYF.

This clone was observed many times. This sequence joins TRBV14 and TRBJ1-2; D is possibly TRBD1 (5 bases). The CDR3 extends over 15 amino acids. Germline loops: CDR1 SGHDN, CDR2 FVKESK. V dropped 1 base and J dropped 7 bases, with 16 bases sitting between them. CDR3 DNA: TGTGCCAGCAGCCAAGTAGCAGGGTGGCTTACTGGCTACACCTTC. This gives the protein CASSQVAGWLTGYTF.

This clone was seen a few times. The V gene is TRBV28, the J gene TRBJ1-5; 7 bases fit TRBD1. The CDR3 totals 18 residues. The trim removed 4 bases at V and 1 base at J, leaving 13 bases unmatched. Germline CDR1 reads MDHEN; CDR2 reads SYDVKM. The CDR3 reads CASSSPPTGTESNQPQHF. The CDR3 DNA sequence: TGTGCCAGCAGTTCCCCTCCGACAGGGACGGAAAGCAATCAGCCCCAGCATTTT.

The rearrangement links TRBV5-1 to TRBJ2-7; TRBD1 aligns across 8 bases. The germline V gene encodes CDR1 SGHRS and CDR2 YFSETQ. V was pared by 3 bases and J by 3 bases, with 8 bases of the junction left unmatched. This CDR3 contains 15 residues. CDR3 nucleotide sequence: TGCGCCAGCAGCTCGAGGACAGGGACGATCTACGAGCAGTACTTC. Translating gives CASSSRTGTIYEQYF.

The rearrangement links TRBV10-1 to TRBJ2-6, with D possibly matching TRBD1 (7 bases). Germline assignment: CDR1 WNHNN and CDR2 SYGVQD (reference sequence). The length of the CDR3 is 15 residues. The V gene lost 6 bases and the J gene lost 4 bases, with 13 bases spanning the gap. DNA for the CDR3: TGCGCCAGCAGCCCAGGGGGGACGGGGGCCAACGTCCTGACTTTC. It yields the protein CASSPGGTGANVLTF.

This chain links TRBV27 with TRBJ1-6; D perhaps matches TRBD1 (5 bases). This CDR3 region has 18 residues. V was cut by 6 bases and J by 3 bases, with 21 bases left in between. The germline gives CDR1 MNHEY, CDR2 SMNVEV (reference sequence). For the CDR3, the DNA is TGTGCCAGCAGGTCCCCCCTTTCCTCGGGACTCTATAATTCACCCCTCCACTTT. Amino acids: CASRSPLSSGLYNSPLHF.

The J gene is TRBJ2-6, the V gene TRBV9, with 9 bases aligning to TRBD2. Germline assignment: CDR1 SGDLS and CDR2 YYNGEE. The CDR3 sequence is 17 residues long. V gave up 6 bases and J gave up 2 bases; unmatched junction bases: 9. For the CDR3, the DNA is TGTGCCAGCACCAAAGCGGGGGGCGAAGCTGGGGCCAACGTCCTGACTTTC. Protein: CASTKAGGEAGANVLTF.